What follows are 25 T cell receptor beta chains derived from one specimen sequenced in a study of patients and donors after allogeneic stem cell transplantation. TCRdb re-derived calls from the RT-PCR reads in MiXCR, one entry per CDR3 protein. This table has 150,000 to 250,000 distinct CDR3 sequences, about 40% appearing once. What was sequenced was blood, either unsorted or a sorted T cell fraction (not recorded which). Source of these receptors: a human donor who was either an allogeneic HSCT recipient or a stem cell or donor lymphocyte infusion donor (not recorded which). It is not recorded whose cells these are; they may come from a transplant donor.

This clonotype was detected a few times. The chain links TRBV6-2 or TRBV6-3 to TRBJ1-1; the D is unclear. Germline V gene lookup returns CDR1 MNHEY and CDR2 SVGEGT. The germline V and J ends were trimmed by 0 bases and 4 bases, with 15 bases remaining between them. The CDR3 spans 16 residues. The CDR3 region is CASSYSRRALGTEAFF. As DNA, the CDR3 is TGTGCCAGCAGTTACTCGAGAAGGGCGTTGGGCACTGAAGCTTTCTTT.

This clonotype has just a few counts. The rearrangement uses TRBV7-9 and TRBJ2-2; 12 positions match TRBD2. CDR1 is SEHNR and CDR2 is FQNEAQ in the germline V gene (reference sequence). The length of the CDR3 is 16 residues. The V segment lost 5 bases and the J segment 5 bases; nucleotides outside the gene matches: 6. The CDR3 sequence: CASSASLAGGTGELFF. The DNA for the CDR3 is TGTGCCAGCAGCGCCTCACTAGCGGGAGGTACCGGGGAGCTGTTTTTT.

This chain connects TRBV19 to TRBJ1-1; D unresolved. In germline, CDR1 is LNHDA, CDR2 SQIVND (reference sequence). The CDR3 is made up of 14 amino acids. Trimming took off 4 bases at V and 0 bases at J, with 9 bases between the two ends. For the CDR3, the DNA is TGTGCCAGTAGTACCCTGAGCGTGAACACTGAAGCTTTCTTT. It specifies CASSTLSVNTEAFF.

The rearrangement links TRBV7-9 to TRBJ1-2; the D gene is possibly TRBD1 (5 bases). V was cut by 5 bases and J by 4 bases, with 17 bases left in between. CDR1 and CDR2 (germline): SEHNR, FQNEAQ (reference sequence). This CDR3 spans 15 amino acids. The CDR3 reads CASSIGPRQFYGYTF. The CDR3 DNA reads as TGTGCCAGCAGCATAGGGCCGCGACAGTTCTATGGCTACACCTTC.

This chain's CDR3 is CATSRGTGRSTNEKLFF. The CDR3, as DNA: TGTGCCACCAGCAGAGGGACAGGGCGGTCAACTAATGAAAAACTGTTTTTT. The chain combines TRBV15 with TRBJ1-4; 8 nucleotides align to TRBD1. V gave up 1 base and J gave up 0 bases; unmatched junction bases: 4. Germline CDR1 LNHNV, CDR2 YYDKDF (reference sequence). This CDR3 has 17 amino acids. The full variable domain, with the rest looked up from reference TRBV15 and TRBJ1-4, is DAMVIQNPRYQVTQFGKPVTLSCSQTLNHNVMYWYQQKSSQAPKLLFHYYDKDFNNEADTPDNFQSRRPNTSFCFLDIRSPGLGDTAMYLCATSRGTGRSTNEKLFFGSGTQLSVL.

This CDR3 reads CASSLGDRYEQYF. CDR3 nucleotides: TGTGCCAGCAGCTTGGGGGATCGATACGAGCAGTACTTC. The chain couples TRBV5-6 to TRBJ2-7; D not resolved. The CDR3 consists of 13 residues. The ends were cut back, 0 bases at V and 4 bases at J, with 8 bases in the middle. The V gene's germline CDR1 is SGHDT and CDR2 YYEEEE.

V gene TRBV12-3 or TRBV12-4 combines with J gene TRBJ1-1; D gene unclear. Trimming took 7 bases from V and 7 from J, leaving 19 bases between them. The CDR3 consists of 14 residues. In DNA, the CDR3 is TGTGCCAGCACCCCAGACGGACTCAGGAATGAAGCTTTCTTT. It yields the protein CASTPDGLRNEAFF.

This clonotype was detected only a few times. The chain has TRBV9 and TRBJ1-1; 11 bases map to TRBD1. Germline V gene sequence: CDR1 SGDLS, CDR2 YYNGEE. The V and J ends lost 4 bases and 0 bases, in that order; junction bases with no gene match: 8. The CDR3 consists of 17 residues. CDR3 sequence (DNA): TGTGCCAGCAGCCGATCGGACAGGGGGCATGTGAACACTGAAGCTTTCTTT. Translation: CASSRSDRGHVNTEAFF.

The chain employs TRBV9 and TRBJ2-7, with 8 bases aligning to TRBD1. Germline-derived CDR1 and CDR2 are SGDLS and YYNGEE. Trimming took 3 bases from V and 3 from J; bases not matched to a gene: 8. The CDR3 runs to 15 residues. The CDR3 spells CASSASGGAFYEQYF. CDR3 bases: TGTGCCAGCAGCGCCTCAGGGGGCGCTTTCTACGAGCAGTACTTC.

J is TRBJ2-5 and V is TRBV4-3, with D perhaps matching TRBD1 (5 bases). This CDR3 is 14 amino acids long. V lost 0 bases and J 5 bases, leaving 10 bases between the germline ends. Per germline, CDR1 LGHNA and CDR2 YSLEER. CDR3 protein: CASSQDPGAETQYF. In DNA, the CDR3 is TGCGCCAGCAGCCAAGATCCTGGGGCTGAGACCCAGTACTTC.

V gene TRBV18 combines with J gene TRBJ2-7; D unresolved. There are 13 residues in the CDR3. V lost 5 bases and J lost 2, with 10 bases in between. CDR1 and CDR2 (germline): KGHSH, LQKENI. The CDR3 region is CASSSTATYEQYF. CDR3 sequence (DNA): TGTGCCAGCTCAAGTACAGCAACCTACGAGCAGTACTTC. The full variable domain, completed using reference TRBV18 and TRBJ2-7, is NAGVMQNPRHLVRRRGQEARLRCSPMKGHSHVYWYRQLPEEGLKFMVYLQKENIIDESGMPKERFSAEFPKEGPSILRIQQVVRGDSAAYFCASSSTATYEQYFGPGTRLTVT.

The J gene is TRBJ2-3, the V gene TRBV6-5; tentative D call: TRBD1 (6 bases). Germline CDR1 is MNHEY and CDR2 is SVGAGI. The CDR3 is made up of 13 amino acids. V lost 8 bases to trimming and J lost 0 bases, with 9 bases between them. CDR3 sequence reads: CASRRGSTDTQYF. The CDR3 region has the DNA TGTGCCAGCCGCAGGGGAAGCACAGATACGCAGTATTTT.

The chain combines TRBV7-2 with TRBJ2-6; tentative D call: TRBD2 (6 bases). Trimming removed 1 base at V and 2 bases at J, with 9 bases between. The CDR3 has 16 residues. The germline V gene encodes CDR1 SGHTA and CDR2 FQGNSA. CDR3 coding DNA: TGTGCCAGCAGCTTAGTAGGGAGGCCTGGGGCCAACGTCCTGACTTTC. Encoded protein: CASSLVGRPGANVLTF.

The chain links TRBV4-3 to TRBJ1-1, with D perhaps TRBD1 (5 bases). Germline V gene lookup returns CDR1 LGHNA and CDR2 YSLEER. The CDR3 length is 15 residues. Trimming left V 0 bases short and J 8 bases short, with 16 bases between. CDR3 residues: CASSQDLRLGGEAFF. CDR3 nucleotides: TGCGCCAGCAGCCAAGATCTCCGACTCGGGGGGGAAGCTTTCTTT.

This clonotype was seen a few times. The chain recombines TRBV7-9 with TRBJ1-1; maybe TRBD1 (5 bases). Germline assignment: CDR1 SEHNR and CDR2 FQNEAQ (reference sequence). The CDR3 is 14 amino acids. The V end was cut by 6 bases, the J end by 0 bases, with 11 bases between. CDR3 in amino acids: CASRRGYMNTEAFF. The CDR3 bases are TGTGCCAGCAGACGGGGGTACATGAACACTGAAGCTTTCTTT.

The chain uses TRBV20-1 and TRBJ1-2, with 7 nucleotides matching TRBD1. The CDR3 spans 12 residues. The ends lost 7 bases at V and 4 bases at J; junction bases unmatched: 6. Germline V CDR1 and CDR2: DFQATT, SNEGSKA (reference sequence). The CDR3 coding sequence is TGCAGTGACATGACAGGGCCCTATGGCTACACCTTC. Translation gives CSDMTGPYGYTF.

This clonotype showed up just a few times. This sequence joins TRBV9 and TRBJ1-6; D perhaps matches TRBD1 (6 bases). Per germline, CDR1 SGDLS and CDR2 YYNGEE. Trimming removed 3 bases from V and 7 bases from J, with 11 bases in between. This CDR3 spans 14 amino acids. The CDR3 nucleotides are TGTGCCAGCAGCGCGGGACACGAGAATTCACCCCTCCACTTT. This gives the protein CASSAGHENSPLHF.

The rearrangement joins TRBV15 to TRBJ1-5; no clear D gene. Between the trimmed V and J ends, which lost 5 bases and 0 bases, there was a span of 5 bases. The CDR3 has 13 residues. The V gene's germline CDR1 is LNHNV and CDR2 YYDKDF (reference sequence). DNA for the CDR3: TGTGCCACCAGCGGGGATAGCAATCAGCCCCAGCATTTT. It encodes CATSGDSNQPQHF. Full variable domain (missing parts from reference TRBV15 and TRBJ1-5): DAMVIQNPRYQVTQFGKPVTLSCSQTLNHNVMYWYQQKSSQAPKLLFHYYDKDFNNEADTPDNFQSRRPNTSFCFLDIRSPGLGDTAMYLCATSGDSNQPQHFGDGTRLSIL.

The J gene is TRBJ1-3, the V gene TRBV6-5; D gene uncertain. The V end was cut by 5 bases, the J end by 4 bases, with 9 bases between. This CDR3 contains 13 residues. CDR1 is MNHEY and CDR2 is SVGAGI in the germline V gene. The CDR3, as DNA: TGTGCCAGCAGTCTACAGAGGGGAAACACCATATATTTT. It yields the protein CASSLQRGNTIYF.

V is TRBV18 and J is TRBJ2-7, with 15 nucleotides matching TRBD2. Per the germline V gene, CDR1 is KGHSH and CDR2 is LQKENI. Germline trimming cut 3 bases from V and 4 bases from J; bases unmatched to any gene: 4. The CDR3 loop spans 16 amino acids. This CDR3 is CASSPLGLAGGYEQYF. In DNA, the CDR3 is TGTGCCAGCTCACCGCTGGGACTAGCGGGAGGATACGAGCAGTACTTC.

CDR3: CASSFWGAGTEAFF. CDR3 bases: TGTGCCAGCAGTTTCTGGGGGGCGGGGACTGAAGCTTTCTTT. The chain couples TRBV27 to TRBJ1-1; possibly TRBD1 for D (6 bases). V was clipped by 3 bases and J by 5 bases, with 13 bases between them. The CDR3 contains 14 residues. Germline lookup yields CDR1 MNHEY and CDR2 SMNVEV (reference sequence).

V usage is TRBV4-3 and J usage is TRBJ2-7; the D is unclear. Germline-derived CDR1 and CDR2 are LGHNA and YSLEER. V was clipped by 3 bases and J by 0 bases, with 9 bases between them. The CDR3 loop spans 14 amino acids. The CDR3 bases are TGCGCCAGCAGCCATCTTTCGAGCTCCTACGAGCAGTACTTC. As protein: CASSHLSSSYEQYF.

This clonotype was detected only a few times. This sequence joins TRBV27 and TRBJ1-5; TRBD1 matches at 7 bases. The CDR3 sequence is 14 residues long. V was pared by 0 bases and J by 4 bases, with 0 bases of the junction left unmatched. From germline, CDR1 is MNHEY and CDR2 SMNVEV (reference sequence). The CDR3 region is CASSLSTGNQPQHF. The CDR3 DNA is TGTGCCAGCAGTTTATCGACAGGGAATCAGCCCCAGCATTTT.

This rearrangement joins TRBV3-1 to TRBJ1-1; D perhaps matches TRBD1 (5 bases). The ends were cut back, 1 base at V and 1 base at J, with 16 bases in the middle. Per germline, CDR1 LGHDT and CDR2 YNNKEL (reference sequence). This CDR3 has 17 residues. CDR3 region: CASSQAPSPGGNTEAFF. The CDR3 coding sequence is TGTGCCAGCAGCCAAGCCCCATCCCCTGGGGGGAACACTGAAGCTTTCTTT.

The CDR3 sequence is CSVLDGRTEAFF. In DNA form, the CDR3 reads TGCAGCGTCCTGGACGGAAGAACTGAAGCTTTCTTT. V usage is TRBV29-1 and J usage is TRBJ1-1; unclear D gene. The V and J ends lost 6 bases and 5 bases respectively, with 13 bases between them. Germline V gene sequence: CDR1 SQVTM, CDR2 ANQGSEA. CDR3 length: 12 amino acids. Based on the CDR3 plus reference TRBV29-1 and TRBJ1-1, the full variable domain is SAVISQKPSRDICQRGTSLTIQCQVDSQVTMMFWYRQQPGQSLTLIATANQGSEATYESGFVIDKFPISRPNLTFSTLTVSNMSPEDSSIYLCSVLDGRTEAFFGQGTRLTVV.